This T cell receptor (beta chain) appears in the sequencing data of a study of patients and donors after allogeneic stem cell transplantation. With 6 bases clipped from V and 3 bases from J, the junction kept 4 bases outside the gene matches. The CDR3 spans 13 residues. TCRdb re-called the RT-PCR reads with MiXCR, one entry per CDR3 protein. The table shows roughly 880,000 distinct CDR3 sequences, with roughly 18% occurring only once. This clonotype was observed a handful of times. This chain uses TRBV12-3 or TRBV12-4 with TRBJ2-7, with 8 bases that match TRBD1. The receptor was isolated from a human donor who was either an allogeneic HSCT recipient or a stem cell or donor lymphocyte infusion donor (not recorded which). It is not recorded whose cells these are; they may come from a transplant donor. Sequencing was performed on blood, either unsorted or a sorted T cell fraction (not recorded which). The CDR3 DNA follows: TGTGCCAGCAGCAGGACAGGGCGCTACGAGCAGTACTTC. This sequence encodes CASSRTGRYEQYF.